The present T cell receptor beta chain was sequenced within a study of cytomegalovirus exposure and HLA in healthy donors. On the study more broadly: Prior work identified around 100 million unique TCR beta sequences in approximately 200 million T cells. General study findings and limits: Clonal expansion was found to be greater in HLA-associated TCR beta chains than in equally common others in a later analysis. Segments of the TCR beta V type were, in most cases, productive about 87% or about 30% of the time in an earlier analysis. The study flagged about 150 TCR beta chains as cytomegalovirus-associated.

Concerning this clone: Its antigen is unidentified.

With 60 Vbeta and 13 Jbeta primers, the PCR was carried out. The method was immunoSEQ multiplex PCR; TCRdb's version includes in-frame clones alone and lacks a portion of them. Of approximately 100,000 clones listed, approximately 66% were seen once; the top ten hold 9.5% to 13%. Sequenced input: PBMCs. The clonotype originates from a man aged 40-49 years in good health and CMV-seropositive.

The chain's CDR3 is CASSYSTIVGQGEHTF. The CDR3, as DNA: TGTGCCAGCAGTTACTCGACTATAGTAGGACAGGGGGAACACACCTTC. The chain has TRBV6-5 and TRBJ1-2; 10 bases agree with TRBD1. Germline lookup yields CDR1 MNHEY and CDR2 SVGAGI. This CDR3 has 16 residues. With 0 bases clipped from V and 12 bases from J, the junction kept 13 bases outside the gene matches.